A single sample is the source of the 32 T cell receptor beta chains below, sequenced in a study of human T cells and chemical hapten exposure. The sample's time point: patch test 1, 2 weeks after DPC sensitization. Treatment denoted: therapeutic diphenylcyclopropenone sensitization with weekly scalp DPC. A single record per CDR3 protein comes from TCRdb applying MiXCR to the RACE reads. Of 70,000 to 80,000 distinct CDR3 sequences in the sample, 25% to 40% are singletons; the top ten hold around 8.9%. The sample was whole blood, taken in connection with sensitization to the hapten diphenylcyclopropenone (DPC). These receptors came from a man in his forties with alopecia areata. Some clones in this sample may be carry-over from other donors' samples.

The V call is TRBV12-3 or TRBV12-4, the J call TRBJ1-5; D ambiguous. This CDR3 contains 15 residues. Trimming stripped 6 bases from V and 0 bases from J, with 12 bases between. This CDR3 is CASSQDFHSNQPQHF. The CDR3 DNA reads as TGTGCCAGCAGCCAAGACTTCCATAGCAATCAGCCCCAGCATTTT.

This clonotype was counted a few times. The V call is TRBV11-2, the J call TRBJ2-3; D is perhaps TRBD1 (5 bases). The CDR3 consists of 14 residues. Trimming stripped 5 bases from V and 2 bases from J, with 11 bases between. Germline CDR1 reads SGHAT; CDR2 reads FQNNGV. The CDR3 coding sequence is TGTGCCAGCAGCGCCAGGGATCACACAGATACGCAGTATTTT. As protein: CASSARDHTDTQYF.

V is TRBV28 and J is TRBJ1-1; 10 nucleotides match TRBD1. The germline CDR1 and CDR2 sequences are MDHEN and SYDVKM. This CDR3 has 15 amino acids. With 2 bases clipped from V and 5 bases from J, the junction kept 5 bases outside the gene matches. For the CDR3, the DNA is TGTGCCAGCAGTTTACTTGGACAGGGGGGGACTGAAGCTTTCTTT. Encoded protein: CASSLLGQGGTEAFF.

The J gene is TRBJ1-1, the V gene TRBV24-1, with 11 bases that match TRBD1. Germline V lookup: CDR1 KGHDR, CDR2 SFDVKD. The trim removed 3 bases at V and 5 bases at J, leaving 4 bases unmatched. CDR3 length equals 15 residues. This chain's CDR3 is CATSDGGTGGTEAFF. In DNA form, the CDR3 reads TGTGCCACCAGTGATGGGGGGACAGGGGGGACTGAAGCTTTCTTT.

V and J are TRBV5-1 and TRBJ2-1, with 9 nucleotides matching TRBD2. CDR3 length: 15 amino acids. Per germline, CDR1 SGHRS and CDR2 YFSETQ. V lost 1 base and J lost 4; bases outside the gene matches: 3. CDR3 amino acids: CASSLHAGGYNEQFF. The CDR3 nucleotides are TGCGCCAGCAGCTTGCATGCGGGAGGGTACAATGAGCAGTTCTTC.

This clonotype has at least ten counts. The V gene is TRBV11-2, the J gene TRBJ2-3, with 9 nucleotides matching TRBD2. The germline V gene encodes CDR1 SGHAT and CDR2 FQNNGV. The length of the CDR3 is 17 residues. J gave up 2 bases and V 3 bases, and 9 bases lay outside the gene matches. The CDR3 here is CASSFYGREGFTDTQYF. Written as DNA, the CDR3 is TGTGCCAGCAGCTTCTATGGGCGGGAGGGTTTCACAGATACGCAGTATTTT.

This chain uses TRBV7-8 with TRBJ1-2, with TRBD1 identical over 10 bases. V trimming: 5 bases; J trimming: 8 bases; junction bases outside the gene matches: 8. The CDR3 is made up of 14 amino acids. The germline gives CDR1 SGHVS, CDR2 FQNEAQ. CDR3 residues: CASSPRTGGWGYTF. DNA of the CDR3: TGTGCCAGCAGCCCCCGGACAGGGGGTTGGGGCTACACCTTC.

This clonotype was observed a handful of times. The chain joins TRBV6-5 to TRBJ2-1; 12 nucleotides match TRBD2. This CDR3 region has 17 residues. V was clipped by 4 bases and J by 2 bases; unmatched bases: 6. The V gene's germline CDR1 is MNHEY and CDR2 SVGAGI. In nucleotides, the CDR3 is TGTGCCAGCAGTTCGACTAGCGGGAGTCCGACCTACAATGAGCAGTTCTTC. Its translation: CASSSTSGSPTYNEQFF.

This chain uses TRBV7-9 with TRBJ1-1, with D possibly TRBD1 on 6 matching bases. The ends were cut back, 5 bases at V and 0 bases at J, with 13 bases in the middle. Germline CDR1 reads SEHNR; CDR2 reads FQNEAQ (reference sequence). The CDR3 is 15 amino acids. The CDR3 DNA reads as TGTGCCAGCAGCCCAAAGGACAGACTGAACACTGAAGCTTTCTTT. Amino acid sequence: CASSPKDRLNTEAFF. Based on the CDR3 plus reference TRBV7-9 and TRBJ1-1, the full variable domain is DTGVSQNPRHKITKRGQNVTFRCDPISEHNRLYWYRQTLGQGPEFLTYFQNEAQLEKSRLLSDRFSAERPKGSFSTLEIQRTEQGDSAMYLCASSPKDRLNTEAFFGQGTRLTVV.

The CDR3 region is CASSQSGTRAYEQYF. CDR3 coding DNA: TGTGCCAGCAGCCAGAGCGGGACTCGAGCCTACGAGCAGTACTTC. The chain has TRBV3-1 and TRBJ2-7, with 7 bases fitting TRBD2. Losses at the gene ends were 3 bases for V and 2 bases for J; bases not matched to a gene: 7. The CDR3 contains 15 residues. Germline V CDR1 and CDR2: LGHDT, YNNKEL (reference sequence).

The chain joins TRBV3-1 to TRBJ2-3, with 9 bases lining up with TRBD1. The V segment lost 2 bases and the J segment 5 bases; nucleotides outside the gene matches: 17. Germline assignment: CDR1 LGHDT and CDR2 YNNKEL (reference sequence). This CDR3 is built from 19 residues. In nucleotides, the CDR3 is TGTGCCAGCAGCCAACAACTCGGACAGGGGCAATCCACCAAAGATACGCAGTATTTT. This translates into CASSQQLGQGQSTKDTQYF.

The V gene is TRBV28, the J gene TRBJ2-5; maybe TRBD1 (5 bases). This CDR3 is 13 amino acids long. CDR1 and CDR2 (germline): MDHEN, SYDVKM. The V and J ends lost 9 bases and 4 bases respectively, with 15 bases between them. CDR3: CASQGARIETQYF. In DNA form, the CDR3 reads TGTGCCAGTCAGGGCGCCCGAATAGAGACCCAGTACTTC.

This clonotype was found a few times. The chain employs TRBV12-3 or TRBV12-4 and TRBJ2-3, with 10 bases matching TRBD2. V shed 6 bases and J 0 bases; nucleotides not matched to a gene: 3. This CDR3 is built from 15 residues. In DNA form, the CDR3 reads TGTGCCAGCAGGGGGACTAGCGTTAGCACAGATACGCAGTATTTT. This translates into CASRGTSVSTDTQYF.

The chain couples TRBV2 to TRBJ1-2; 10 bases map to TRBD1. The CDR3 runs 18 residues. Germline CDR1 SNHLY, CDR2 FYNNEI. With V trimmed by 5 bases and J by 1 base, 13 bases remained unmatched. The CDR3 here is CASSLSPGTGVNNYGYTF. CDR3 bases: TGTGCCAGCAGTCTGAGTCCCGGGACAGGGGTCAATAACTATGGCTACACCTTC.

This clonotype was detected once. The V gene is TRBV28, the J gene TRBJ1-2; a weak D match, TRBD1 (5 bases). CDR1 is MDHEN and CDR2 is SYDVKM in the germline V gene. Trimming shortened V by 6 bases and J by 7 bases, and 18 bases separated the two germline ends. The CDR3 has 14 residues. The CDR3, as DNA: TGTGCCAGCAGATTGACGGGGGGAGGTAGTGGCTACACCTTC. Protein sequence: CASRLTGGGSGYTF.

This clonotype has just a few counts. The J gene is TRBJ1-2, the V gene TRBV7-3; possibly TRBD1 for D (6 bases). Germline V gives CDR1 SGHTA, CDR2 FQGTGA. V lost 5 bases to trimming and J lost 3 bases, with 13 bases between them. This CDR3 has 14 residues. CDR3 bases: TGTGCCAGCAGCGTAGGGCCAGGGGACTATGGCTACACCTTC. This encodes CASSVGPGDYGYTF.

This clonotype was recorded a few times. J is TRBJ2-3 and V is TRBV4-2; 7 bases match TRBD1. The CDR3 has 17 amino acids. After removal of 0 bases from V and 0 bases from J, the junction contained 6 bases not matched to a gene. Germline V lookup: CDR1 LGHNA, CDR2 YNFKEQ. The CDR3 DNA reads TGTGCCAGCAGCCAAGAGGCAACAGGGGCGAGCACAGATACGCAGTATTTT. This translates into CASSQEATGASTDTQYF.

This clonotype was found a few times. This chain links TRBV20-1 with TRBJ2-7; D unresolved. Germline CDR1 reads DFQATT; CDR2 reads SNEGSKA (reference sequence). The CDR3 extends over 13 amino acids. CDR3 nucleotides: TGCAGCAGTTTGGCCGATGGTACCTACGAGCAGTACTTC. It specifies CSSLADGTYEQYF.

The chain recombines TRBV5-1 with TRBJ2-7; 12 nucleotides match TRBD1. The CDR3 length is 16 residues. Trimming took 3 bases from V and 6 from J; bases not matched to a gene: 10. Germline CDR1 reads SGHRS; CDR2 reads YFSETQ. CDR3 residues: CASSSPTGTGGFEQYF. For the CDR3, the DNA is TGCGCCAGCAGCTCTCCTACCGGGACAGGGGGCTTCGAGCAGTACTTC.

This clonotype turned up a few times. The chain combines TRBV20-1 with TRBJ1-5; 8 positions agree with TRBD1. Germline assignment: CDR1 DFQATT and CDR2 SNEGSKA (reference sequence). The trim removed 6 bases at V and 6 bases at J, leaving 7 bases unmatched. The CDR3 totals 13 residues. This chain's CDR3 is CSAVTGEVQPQHF. The CDR3, as DNA: TGCAGTGCCGTGACAGGGGAGGTTCAGCCCCAGCATTTT.

The chain uses TRBV5-6 and TRBJ2-3; 7 bases agree with TRBD1. The germline CDR1 and CDR2 sequences are SGHDT and YYEEEE. The CDR3 is 16 residues long. V shed 0 bases, J shed 1 base, and the junction held 5 bases outside the gene matches. In DNA form, the CDR3 reads TGTGCCAGCAGCTTGGACAACAGGGGCGGCACAGATACGCAGTATTTT. The encoded protein is CASSLDNRGGTDTQYF. Full variable domain (remainder filled in from reference TRBV5-6 and TRBJ2-3): DAGVTQSPTHLIKTRGQQVTLRCSPKSGHDTVSWYQQALGQGPQFIFQYYEEEERQRGNFPDRFSGHQFPNYSSELNVNALLLGDSALYLCASSLDNRGGTDTQYFGPGTRLTVL.

This clonotype was counted a few times. The rearrangement joins TRBV5-5 to TRBJ2-1; no clear D gene. The germline V gene encodes CDR1 SGHKS and CDR2 YYEKEE (reference sequence). This CDR3 comprises 16 residues. Trimming cost V 4 bases and J 2 bases, with 16 bases left between them. The CDR3 coding sequence is TGTGCCAGCAGCCCCGGACCAGTACAAACCTACAATGAGCAGTTCTTC. Translation: CASSPGPVQTYNEQFF. The whole variable domain, remainder taken from reference TRBV5-5 and TRBJ2-1, is DAGVTQSPTHLIKTRGQQVTLRCSPISGHKSVSWYQQVLGQGPQFIFQYYEKEERGRGNFPDRFSARQFPNYSSELNVNALLLGDSALYLCASSPGPVQTYNEQFFGPGTRLTVL.

The chain combines TRBV20-1 with TRBJ2-3; 14 nucleotides line up with TRBD2. The V gene end was trimmed by 5 bases and the J gene end by 2 bases; junction bases not matched to a gene: 9. Per germline, CDR1 DFQATT and CDR2 SNEGSKA (reference sequence). CDR3 length: 17 amino acids. The CDR3 sequence: CSARGLAGVPSTDTQYF. The CDR3 nucleotides read TGCAGTGCTCGGGGACTAGCGGGAGTGCCCTCCACAGATACGCAGTATTTT.

This clonotype was seen a few times. The CDR3: CASSLEGGGWRNQPQHF. CDR3 nucleotide sequence: TGTGCCAGCAGCTTAGAGGGAGGGGGTTGGCGCAATCAGCCCCAGCATTTT. The chain combines TRBV7-2 with TRBJ1-5, with TRBD1 as a possible D gene (6 bases). V lost 1 base and J 2 bases, leaving 15 bases between the germline ends. The CDR3 is 17 amino acids. CDR1 is SGHTA, CDR2 FQGNSA, per germline.

This clonotype was picked up a small number of times. The V gene is TRBV4-3, the J gene TRBJ2-1, with D perhaps matching TRBD2 (5 bases). The germline gives CDR1 LGHNA, CDR2 YSLEER. The CDR3 length is 15 residues. The V gene lost 4 bases and the J gene lost 6 bases, with 16 bases spanning the gap. CDR3 protein: CASSPVPDSLNEQFF. CDR3 in DNA: TGCGCCAGCAGCCCCGTCCCGGACTCTCTCAATGAGCAGTTCTTC.

This clonotype was observed a few times. The chain recombines TRBV5-1 with TRBJ1-1; 8 positions agree with TRBD1. This CDR3 spans 14 amino acids. With V trimmed by 4 bases and J by 5 bases, 7 bases remained unmatched. Germline CDR1 reads SGHRS; CDR2 reads YFSETQ. In nucleotides, the CDR3 is TGCGCCAGCAGCGCTGGACAGGGTAGAACTGAAGCTTTCTTT. Protein product: CASSAGQGRTEAFF.

This clonotype was counted only a few times. The rearrangement joins TRBV7-2 to TRBJ2-7; 8 bases map to TRBD2. The germline gives CDR1 SGHTA, CDR2 FQGNSA. This CDR3 is built from 16 residues. The junction had 8 bases not matched to a gene; V was cut back by 4 bases and J by 0 bases. The CDR3 protein is CASSSRGGTSSYEQYF. As DNA, the CDR3 is TGTGCCAGCAGCTCCCGAGGGGGGACTAGCTCCTACGAGCAGTACTTC.

V is TRBV7-2 and J is TRBJ2-4; possibly TRBD2 for D (5 bases). Germline V gene data show CDR1 as SGHTA and CDR2 as FQGNSA. The CDR3 consists of 14 residues. V was cut by 0 bases and J by 7 bases, with 10 bases left in between. Here the CDR3 DNA reads TGTGCCAGCAGCTTAGCGAGGGAACAGAACATTCAGTACTTC. Its protein product is CASSLAREQNIQYF.

This chain uses TRBV27 with TRBJ2-3; 11 bases agree with TRBD2. The germline CDR1 and CDR2 sequences are MNHEY and SMNVEV (reference sequence). V shed 6 bases, J shed 5 bases, and the junction held 16 bases outside the gene matches. The CDR3 runs to 18 residues. CDR3 loop: CASSHTSLAGGEVDTQYF. CDR3 DNA sequence: TGTGCCAGCAGCCATACTTCCCTAGCGGGAGGTGAGGTAGATACGCAGTATTTT.

The V gene is TRBV9, the J gene TRBJ2-3, with D possibly being TRBD1 (5 bases). Germline-derived CDR1 and CDR2 are SGDLS and YYNGEE. CDR3 length equals 14 residues. Deletions cut 1 base from V and 4 bases from J, with 10 bases between. The CDR3 nucleotides are TGTGCCAGCAGCGTATACGACAGAGCAGATACGCAGTATTTT. It codes for CASSVYDRADTQYF.

The chain links TRBV5-1 to TRBJ1-2; 7 bases fit TRBD1. The CDR3 spans 14 residues. The V and J ends lost 2 bases and 6 bases, in that order; junction bases with no gene match: 7. The V gene's germline CDR1 is SGHRS and CDR2 YFSETQ. The CDR3 reads CASSLPGTANGYTF. The CDR3 nucleotides read TGCGCCAGCAGCTTACCCGGGACAGCGAATGGCTACACCTTC.

In its sample, this clonotype was seen once. This chain connects TRBV7-9 to TRBJ2-7; 13 bases fit TRBD2. This CDR3 has 16 amino acids. Trimming at V came to 4 bases and at J to 4 bases, leaving 7 bases not matched to a gene. CDR1 and CDR2 from the germline V gene are SEHNR and FQNEAQ (reference sequence). This chain's CDR3 is CASSSPGTSGTYEQYF. CDR3 bases: TGTGCCAGCAGCTCTCCCGGGACTAGCGGGACGTACGAGCAGTACTTC.